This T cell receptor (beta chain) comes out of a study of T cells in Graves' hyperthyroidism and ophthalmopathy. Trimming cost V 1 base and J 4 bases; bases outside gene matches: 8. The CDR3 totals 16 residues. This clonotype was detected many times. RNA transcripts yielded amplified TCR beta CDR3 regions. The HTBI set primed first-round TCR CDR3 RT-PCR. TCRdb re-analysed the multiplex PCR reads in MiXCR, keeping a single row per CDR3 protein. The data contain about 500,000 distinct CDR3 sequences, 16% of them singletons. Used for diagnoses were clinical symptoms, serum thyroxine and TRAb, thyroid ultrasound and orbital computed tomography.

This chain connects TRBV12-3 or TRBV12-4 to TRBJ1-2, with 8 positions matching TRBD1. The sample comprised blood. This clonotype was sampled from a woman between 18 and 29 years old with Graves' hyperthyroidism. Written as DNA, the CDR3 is TGTGCCAGCAGTTTAGGAAGCAGGGGGCGCGCCTATGGCTACACCTTC. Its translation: CASSLGSRGRAYGYTF.